Here is one T cell receptor beta chain with its context. What it binds is not known. This sample stems from a study of OX40 agonist ivuxolimab in advanced cancers. About the research overall: Partial responses were recorded for three patients, including one with hepatocellular carcinoma and two with cutaneous melanoma. Study-level results: Compared with CD4+, CD8+ T cells on average had more expanded clones. Nonresponders, in some cases, also had low normalized T-cell clonal expansion. The study found among the lowest clonal expansion in partial responders at 0.1-3.0 mg/kg.

Trimming took 0 bases from V and 0 from J; bases not matched to a gene: 7. The CDR3 contains 17 residues. CDR1 is SGHDT, CDR2 YYEEEE, per germline. Sequencing used immunoSEQ multiplex PCR; TCRdb keeps in-frame clones, though not all of them. The sample consists of around 60,000 clones, roughly 89% of them appearing once. The rearrangement links TRBV5-6 to TRBJ2-3, with 7 positions matching TRBD2. This material consisted of CD4+ or CD8+ T cells sorted from blood, taken in a trial of the OX40 agonist ivuxolimab. This TCR came from an adult with an advanced solid tumor such as melanoma, head and neck, liver or kidney cancer. The CDR3: CASSLEFRGVSTDTQYF. As DNA, the CDR3 is TGTGCCAGCAGCTTGGAATTCCGGGGGGTTAGCACAGATACGCAGTATTTT.